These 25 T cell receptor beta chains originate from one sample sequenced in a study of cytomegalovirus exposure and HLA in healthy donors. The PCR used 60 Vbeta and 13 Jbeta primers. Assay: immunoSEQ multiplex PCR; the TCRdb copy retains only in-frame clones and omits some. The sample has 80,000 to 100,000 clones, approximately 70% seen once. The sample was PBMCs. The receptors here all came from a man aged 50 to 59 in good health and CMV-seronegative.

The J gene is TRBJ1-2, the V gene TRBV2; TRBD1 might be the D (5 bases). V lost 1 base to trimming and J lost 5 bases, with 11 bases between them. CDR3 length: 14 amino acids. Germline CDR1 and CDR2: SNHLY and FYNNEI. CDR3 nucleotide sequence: TGTGCCAGCAGTGAAGTCGCGGACAATTATGGCTACACCTTC. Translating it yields CASSEVADNYGYTF.

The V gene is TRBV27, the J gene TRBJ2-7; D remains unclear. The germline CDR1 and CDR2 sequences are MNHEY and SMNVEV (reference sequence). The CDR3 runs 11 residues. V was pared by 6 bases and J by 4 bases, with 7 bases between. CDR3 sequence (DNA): TGTGCCAGCAGGGGCCGATACGAGCAGTACTTC. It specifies CASRGRYEQYF.

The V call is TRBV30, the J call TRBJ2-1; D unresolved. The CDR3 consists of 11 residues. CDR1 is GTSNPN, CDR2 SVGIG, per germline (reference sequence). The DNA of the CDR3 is TGTGTCGGCGGCACCTACAATGAGCAGTTCTTC. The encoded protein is CVGGTYNEQFF.

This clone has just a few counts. The CDR3 DNA reads TGTGCCAGCAGTTTAGGGGGCCTCTTTAGCACAGATACGCAGTATTTT. This gives the protein CASSLGGLFSTDTQYF. The V and J genes are TRBV27 and TRBJ2-3; possible D gene TRBD1, 6 bases. The CDR3 contains 16 residues. V shed 2 bases and J shed 0 bases, with 12 bases lying between them. Per germline, CDR1 MNHEY and CDR2 SMNVEV (reference sequence).

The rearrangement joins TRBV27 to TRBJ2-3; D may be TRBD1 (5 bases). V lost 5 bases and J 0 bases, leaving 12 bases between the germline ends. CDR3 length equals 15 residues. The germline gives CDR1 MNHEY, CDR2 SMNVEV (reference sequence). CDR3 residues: CASSRWGGSTDTQYF. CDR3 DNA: TGTGCCAGCAGTCGGTGGGGCGGAAGCACAGATACGCAGTATTTT.

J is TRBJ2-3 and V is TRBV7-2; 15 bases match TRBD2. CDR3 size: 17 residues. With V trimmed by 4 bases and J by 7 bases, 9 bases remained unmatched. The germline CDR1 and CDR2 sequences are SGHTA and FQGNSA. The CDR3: CASSYRTSGGVGNTQYF. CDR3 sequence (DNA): TGTGCCAGCAGCTACCGGACTAGCGGGGGGGTGGGGAATACGCAGTATTTT.

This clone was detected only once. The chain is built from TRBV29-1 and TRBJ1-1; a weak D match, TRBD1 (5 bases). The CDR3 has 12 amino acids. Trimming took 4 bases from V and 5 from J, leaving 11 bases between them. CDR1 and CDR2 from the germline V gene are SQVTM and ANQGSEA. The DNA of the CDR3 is TGCAGCGTTGGACCTGGGGCGACTGAAGCTTTCTTT. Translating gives CSVGPGATEAFF.

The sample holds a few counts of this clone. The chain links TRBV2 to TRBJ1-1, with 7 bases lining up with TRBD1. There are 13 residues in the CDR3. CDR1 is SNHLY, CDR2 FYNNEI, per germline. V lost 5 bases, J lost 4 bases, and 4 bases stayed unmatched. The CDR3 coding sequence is TGTGCCAGCAGTAAACAGGGGCCCACTGAAGCTTTCTTT. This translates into CASSKQGPTEAFF.

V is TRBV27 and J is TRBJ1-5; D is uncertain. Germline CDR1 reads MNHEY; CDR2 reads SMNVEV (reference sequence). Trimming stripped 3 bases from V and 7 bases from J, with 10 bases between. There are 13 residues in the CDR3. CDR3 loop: CASSFEGLQPQHF. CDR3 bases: TGTGCCAGCAGTTTTGAGGGTTTACAGCCCCAGCATTTT.

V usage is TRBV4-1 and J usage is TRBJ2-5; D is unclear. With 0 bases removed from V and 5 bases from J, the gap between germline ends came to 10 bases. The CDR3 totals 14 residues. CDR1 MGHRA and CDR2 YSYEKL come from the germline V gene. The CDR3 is CASSQEASYETQYF. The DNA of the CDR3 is TGCGCCAGCAGCCAAGAGGCCAGTTACGAGACCCAGTACTTC.

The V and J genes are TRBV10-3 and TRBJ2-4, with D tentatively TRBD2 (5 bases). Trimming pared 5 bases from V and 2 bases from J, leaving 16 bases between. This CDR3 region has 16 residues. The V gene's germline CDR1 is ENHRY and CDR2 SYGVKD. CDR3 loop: CAISKGEGFPKNIQYF. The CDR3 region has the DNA TGTGCCATCAGTAAGGGAGAGGGTTTCCCCAAAAACATTCAGTACTTC.

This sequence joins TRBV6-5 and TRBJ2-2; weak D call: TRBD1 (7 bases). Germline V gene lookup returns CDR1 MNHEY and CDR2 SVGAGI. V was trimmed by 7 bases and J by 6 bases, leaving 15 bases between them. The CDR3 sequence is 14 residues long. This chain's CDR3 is CASNQGGAAGELFF. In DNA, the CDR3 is TGTGCCAGCAATCAGGGGGGAGCGGCCGGGGAGCTGTTTTTT.

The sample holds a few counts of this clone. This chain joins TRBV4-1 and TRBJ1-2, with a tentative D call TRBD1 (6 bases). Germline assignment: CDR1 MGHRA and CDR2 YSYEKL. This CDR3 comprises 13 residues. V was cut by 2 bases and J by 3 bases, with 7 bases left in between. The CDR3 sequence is CASSQTGYYGYTF. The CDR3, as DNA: TGCGCCAGCAGCCAAACAGGGTACTATGGCTACACCTTC.

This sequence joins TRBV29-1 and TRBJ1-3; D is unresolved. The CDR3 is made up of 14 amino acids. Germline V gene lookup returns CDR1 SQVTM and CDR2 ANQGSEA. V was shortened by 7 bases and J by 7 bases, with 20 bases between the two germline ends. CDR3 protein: CSAAGGLNGNTIYF. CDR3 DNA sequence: TGCAGCGCCGCAGGAGGGCTTAATGGTAACACCATATATTTT. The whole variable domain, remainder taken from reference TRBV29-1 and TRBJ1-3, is SAVISQKPSRDICQRGTSLTIQCQVDSQVTMMFWYRQQPGQSLTLIATANQGSEATYESGFVIDKFPISRPNLTFSTLTVSNMSPEDSSIYLCSAAGGLNGNTIYFGEGSWLTVV.

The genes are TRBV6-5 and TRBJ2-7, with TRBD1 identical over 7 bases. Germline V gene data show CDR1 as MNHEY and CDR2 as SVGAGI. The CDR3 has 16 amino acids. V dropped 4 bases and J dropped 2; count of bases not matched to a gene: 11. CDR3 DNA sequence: TGTGCCAGCAGTTTAAGGACAGGTCGAGGAACCTACGAGCAGTACTTC. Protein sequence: CASSLRTGRGTYEQYF.

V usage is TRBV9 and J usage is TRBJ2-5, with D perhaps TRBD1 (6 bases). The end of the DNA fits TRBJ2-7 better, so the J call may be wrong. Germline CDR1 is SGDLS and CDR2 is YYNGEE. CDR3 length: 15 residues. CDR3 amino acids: CASSVDGTRPYEQYF. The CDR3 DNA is TGTGCCAGCAGCGTAGACGGGACACGACCCTACGAGCAGTACTTC.

CDR3 sequence: CASPTTGNEQFF. As DNA, the CDR3 is TGTGCCAGCCCCACGACAGGGAATGAGCAGTTCTTC. V gene TRBV6-5 combines with J gene TRBJ2-1; 7 nucleotides align to TRBD1. This CDR3 spans 12 amino acids. Germline CDR1 reads MNHEY; CDR2 reads SVGAGI. Trimming cost V 8 bases and J 7 bases; bases outside gene matches: 5.

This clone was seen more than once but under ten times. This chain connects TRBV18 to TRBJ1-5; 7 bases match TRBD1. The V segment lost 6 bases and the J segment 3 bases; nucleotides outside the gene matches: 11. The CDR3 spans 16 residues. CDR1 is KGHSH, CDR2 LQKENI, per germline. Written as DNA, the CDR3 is TGTGCCAGCTCGCCCTTTGACAGGGCTTTCAATCAGCCCCAGCATTTT. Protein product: CASSPFDRAFNQPQHF.

The CDR3 loop is CSVEVGAQNTEAFF. CDR3 in DNA: TGCAGCGTTGAAGTGGGGGCCCAGAACACTGAAGCTTTCTTT. The chain employs TRBV29-1 and TRBJ1-1; possible D gene TRBD1, 6 bases. The V and J ends lost 1 base and 1 base respectively, with 10 bases between them. The CDR3 has 14 residues. Germline V gives CDR1 SQVTM, CDR2 ANQGSEA. Combining the CDR3 with reference TRBV29-1 and TRBJ1-1 gives the whole variable domain SAVISQKPSRDICQRGTSLTIQCQVDSQVTMMFWYRQQPGQSLTLIATANQGSEATYESGFVIDKFPISRPNLTFSTLTVSNMSPEDSSIYLCSVEVGAQNTEAFFGQGTRLTVV.

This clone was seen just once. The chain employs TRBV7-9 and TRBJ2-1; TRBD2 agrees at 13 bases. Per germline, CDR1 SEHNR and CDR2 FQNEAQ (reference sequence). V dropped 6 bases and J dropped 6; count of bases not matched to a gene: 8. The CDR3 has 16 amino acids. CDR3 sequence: CASSYLTSGRTNEQFF. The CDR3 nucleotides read TGTGCCAGCAGTTACCTGACTAGCGGGAGGACCAATGAGCAGTTCTTC.

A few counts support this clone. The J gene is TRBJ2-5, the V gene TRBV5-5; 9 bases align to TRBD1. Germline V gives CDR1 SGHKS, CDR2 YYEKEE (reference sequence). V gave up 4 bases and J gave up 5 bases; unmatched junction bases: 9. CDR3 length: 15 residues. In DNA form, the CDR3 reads TGTGCCAGCAGCGATGTACAGGGGGCGATGGAGACCCAGTACTTC. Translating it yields CASSDVQGAMETQYF.

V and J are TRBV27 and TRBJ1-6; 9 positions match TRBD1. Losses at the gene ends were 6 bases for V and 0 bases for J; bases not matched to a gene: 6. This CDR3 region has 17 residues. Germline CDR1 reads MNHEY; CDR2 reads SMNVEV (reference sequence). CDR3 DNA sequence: TGTGCCAGCAGCCGATACAGGGGGCTCTCCTATAATTCACCCCTCCACTTT. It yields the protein CASSRYRGLSYNSPLHF.

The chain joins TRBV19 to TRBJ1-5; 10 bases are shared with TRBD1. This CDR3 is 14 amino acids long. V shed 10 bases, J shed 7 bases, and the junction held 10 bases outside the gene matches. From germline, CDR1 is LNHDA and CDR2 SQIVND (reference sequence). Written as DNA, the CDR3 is TGTGCCACCGATGGACAGGGGGGTGGACAGCCCCAGCATTTT. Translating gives CATDGQGGGQPQHF.

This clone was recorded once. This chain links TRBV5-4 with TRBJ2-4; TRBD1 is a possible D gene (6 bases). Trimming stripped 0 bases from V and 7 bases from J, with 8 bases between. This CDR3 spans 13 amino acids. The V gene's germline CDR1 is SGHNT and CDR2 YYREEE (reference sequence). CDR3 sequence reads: CASSLAGENIQYF. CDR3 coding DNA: TGTGCCAGCAGCTTGGCAGGGGAGAACATTCAGTACTTC.

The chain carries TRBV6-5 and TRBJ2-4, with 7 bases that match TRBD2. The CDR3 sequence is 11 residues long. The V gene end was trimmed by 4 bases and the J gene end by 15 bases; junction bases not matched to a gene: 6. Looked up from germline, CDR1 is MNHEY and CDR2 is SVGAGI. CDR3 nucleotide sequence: TGTGCCAGCAGTTTAGCGGGTAGGCGGTACTTC. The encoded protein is CASSLAGRRYF.